The 27 T cell receptor beta chains in this list originate from one sample, sequenced in a study of OX40 agonist ivuxolimab in advanced cancers. Libraries came from the immunoSEQ multiplex PCR assay. Not all clones reach the TCRdb copy of this immuneACCESS table, which keeps in-frame sequences only. Checked studies attribute under half of the gap to unresolved V genes and leave the rest unexplained. In all, the sample holds about 25,000 clones, and around 90% of those were seen once. The ten largest clones capture almost 50% of the sample. The source was CD4+ or CD8+ T cells sorted from blood, collected in a trial of the OX40 agonist ivuxolimab. The receptors shown here come from an adult with an advanced solid tumor such as melanoma, head and neck, liver or kidney cancer.

The CDR3 loop reads CASSLDRGRGSYGYTF. The DNA for the CDR3 is TGTGCCAGCAGCTTAGATCGGGGCAGGGGCAGCTATGGCTACACCTTC. This chain connects TRBV11-2 to TRBJ1-2; a possible D gene is TRBD1 (6 bases). Trimming shortened V by 0 bases and J by 4 bases, and 15 bases separated the two germline ends. The CDR3 has 16 residues. Germline V gene sequence: CDR1 SGHAT, CDR2 FQNNGV.

The chain employs TRBV5-6 and TRBJ2-7; 9 bases map to TRBD1. The trim removed 5 bases at V and 3 bases at J, leaving 6 bases unmatched. The CDR3 is 14 residues long. Germline values: CDR1 SGHDT, CDR2 YYEEEE. The CDR3, as DNA: TGTGCCAGCAGATCAGGACAGGGGCACTACGAGCAGTACTTC. Protein product: CASRSGQGHYEQYF. Based on the CDR3 plus reference TRBV5-6 and TRBJ2-7, the full variable domain is DAGVTQSPTHLIKTRGQQVTLRCSPKSGHDTVSWYQQALGQGPQFIFQYYEEEERQRGNFPDRFSGHQFPNYSSELNVNALLLGDSALYLCASRSGQGHYEQYFGPGTRLTVT.

This chain links TRBV5-1 with TRBJ1-2, with TRBD1 matching 8 bases. Per germline, CDR1 SGHRS and CDR2 YFSETQ. J gave up 6 bases and V 5 bases, and 6 bases lay outside the gene matches. CDR3 length: 13 amino acids. CDR3 residues: CASSSGQGHGYTF. The CDR3 bases are TGCGCCAGCAGTTCTGGACAGGGCCATGGCTACACCTTC. The full variable domain, in which reference TRBV5-1 and TRBJ1-2 provide the parts outside the CDR3, is KAGVTQTPRYLIKTRGQQVTLSCSPISGHRSVSWYQQTPGQGLQFLFEYFSETQRNKGNFPGRFSGRQFSNSRSEMNVSTLELGDSALYLCASSSGQGHGYTFGSGTRLTVV.

This chain connects TRBV5-1 to TRBJ1-6; D perhaps matches TRBD1 (6 bases). CDR3 length: 15 amino acids. V shed 4 bases and J shed 9 bases, with 17 bases lying between them. The germline gives CDR1 SGHRS, CDR2 YFSETQ. The CDR3 sequence is CASSAVGGSGSPLHF. CDR3 nucleotides: TGCGCCAGCAGCGCAGTGGGGGGCAGCGGTTCACCCCTCCACTTT.

V and J are TRBV4-1 and TRBJ2-3, with a tentative D call TRBD2 (6 bases). The CDR3 contains 15 residues. The germline V gene has CDR1 MGHRA and CDR2 YSYEKL. V shed 0 bases and J shed 8 bases, with 15 bases lying between them. Here the CDR3 reads CASSQDPSDARTQYF. In nucleotides, the CDR3 is TGCGCCAGCAGCCAAGATCCTAGCGACGCCCGTACGCAGTATTTT.

This clone was seen only once. The chain joins TRBV5-4 to TRBJ2-6; 11 bases line up with TRBD1. V trimming: 4 bases; J trimming: 2 bases; junction bases outside the gene matches: 5. The CDR3 contains 17 residues. Germline CDR1 and CDR2: SGHNT and YYREEE (reference sequence). The CDR3 here is CASSPGQGAPGANVLTF. The DNA of the CDR3 is TGTGCCAGCAGCCCCGGACAGGGGGCGCCTGGGGCCAACGTCCTGACTTTC.

This clone was seen only a few times. The chain links TRBV11-3 to TRBJ2-3; weak D call: TRBD2 (5 bases). The ends were cut back, 3 bases at V and 0 bases at J, with 7 bases in the middle. The V gene's germline CDR1 is SGHNT and CDR2 YENEEA. The CDR3 has 14 amino acids. The CDR3 region has the DNA TGTGCCAGCAGCTTCCTAGCTAGCACAGATACGCAGTATTTT. It yields the protein CASSFLASTDTQYF.

The V and J genes are TRBV5-4 and TRBJ2-5; 7 bases map to TRBD1. CDR1 is SGHNT and CDR2 is YYREEE in the germline V gene (reference sequence). V was clipped by 4 bases and J by 1 base; unmatched bases: 10. The CDR3 is 16 residues long. CDR3 region: CASSPRTGVGQETQYF. For the CDR3, the DNA is TGTGCCAGCAGCCCTCGAACAGGGGTTGGCCAAGAGACCCAGTACTTC.

The genes are TRBV6-5 and TRBJ2-1; 14 positions agree with TRBD2. Germline CDR1 and CDR2: MNHEY and SVGAGI. This CDR3 contains 15 residues. Germline trimming cut 5 bases from V and 12 bases from J; bases unmatched to any gene: 9. The CDR3 is CASSQLTSGGARQFF. The DNA for the CDR3 is TGTGCCAGCAGTCAATTGACTAGCGGGGGGGCCCGGCAGTTCTTC.

The chain links TRBV15 to TRBJ2-1; 7 bases are a match to TRBD2. The germline CDR1 and CDR2 sequences are LNHNV and YYDKDF (reference sequence). J was trimmed by 2 bases and V by 0 bases; bases with no gene match: 4. The CDR3 is 16 residues long. The CDR3 is CATSREAGAAYNEQFF. In DNA form, the CDR3 reads TGTGCCACCAGCAGAGAGGCGGGAGCGGCCTACAATGAGCAGTTCTTC.

The rearrangement uses TRBV6-5 and TRBJ2-3, with D hard to call. Germline CDR1 reads MNHEY; CDR2 reads SVGAGI. V was trimmed by 0 bases and J by 2 bases, leaving 9 bases between them. This CDR3 is 15 amino acids long. The CDR3 loop is CASSYSTFSTDTQYF. As DNA, the CDR3 is TGTGCCAGCAGTTACTCGACTTTTTCCACAGATACGCAGTATTTT.

The V call is TRBV13, the J call TRBJ2-2; D gene ambiguous. This CDR3 is 15 amino acids long. Deletions cut 3 bases from V and 2 bases from J, with 10 bases between. Germline assignment: CDR1 PRHDT and CDR2 FYEKMQ (reference sequence). Written as DNA, the CDR3 is TGTGCCAGCAGCTTTAGGCTACCTAACACCGGGGAGCTGTTTTTT. This sequence encodes CASSFRLPNTGELFF. Based on the CDR3 plus reference TRBV13 and TRBJ2-2, the full variable domain is AAGVIQSPRHLIKEKRETATLKCYPIPRHDTVYWYQQGPGQDPQFLISFYEKMQSDKGSIPDRFSAQQFSDYHSELNMSSLELGDSALYFCASSFRLPNTGELFFGEGSRLTVL.

V is TRBV27 and J is TRBJ1-2; no reliable D call. V was clipped by 0 bases and J by 4 bases, with 18 bases between them. Germline-derived CDR1 and CDR2 are MNHEY and SMNVEV (reference sequence). The CDR3 extends over 17 amino acids. The CDR3: CASSLSGRDRYTYGYTF. CDR3 nucleotide sequence: TGTGCCAGCAGTTTATCGGGCAGAGACCGCTACACCTATGGCTACACCTTC.

The V call is TRBV7-2, the J call TRBJ2-3; D is unresolved. This CDR3 is 12 amino acids long. Trimming took 4 bases from V and 6 from J, leaving 8 bases between them. In germline, CDR1 is SGHTA, CDR2 FQGNSA. Here the CDR3 DNA reads TGTGCCAGCAGCTCCCCCCCCGATACGCAGTATTTT. Its protein product is CASSSPPDTQYF.

The V gene is TRBV7-2, the J gene TRBJ2-7; D gene ambiguous. In germline, CDR1 is SGHTA, CDR2 FQGNSA. The CDR3 contains 12 residues. V was shortened by 1 base and J by 5 bases, with 6 bases between the two germline ends. DNA of the CDR3: TGTGCCAGCAGCTTAGGATTTAACGAGCAGTACTTC. Translating it yields CASSLGFNEQYF.

The V and J genes are TRBV19 and TRBJ2-2, with D unclear. The CDR3 contains 12 residues. Germline CDR1 and CDR2: LNHDA and SQIVND (reference sequence). The V and J ends lost 5 bases and 5 bases respectively, with 6 bases between them. CDR3 in DNA: TGTGCCAGTAGTCTGGGTACCGGGGAGCTGTTTTTT. Protein: CASSLGTGELFF.

The J gene is TRBJ2-2, the V gene TRBV11-3; the D call may be TRBD1 or TRBD2 (5 bases each). The CDR3 totals 16 residues. Germline lookup yields CDR1 SGHNT and CDR2 YENEEA. V was clipped by 2 bases and J by 5 bases, with 15 bases between them. The CDR3 DNA follows: TGTGCCAGCAGCTTATACCGGGGCGCCATAACCGGGGAGCTGTTTTTT. Residues: CASSLYRGAITGELFF.

J is TRBJ2-7 and V is TRBV28; TRBD2 is a possible D gene (6 bases). CDR3 length: 15 residues. V was cut by 6 bases and J by 4 bases, with 19 bases left in between. Germline loops: CDR1 MDHEN, CDR2 SYDVKM. The CDR3 here is CASSSTAGTYYEQYF. CDR3 DNA: TGTGCCAGCAGCTCGACCGCCGGGACTTATTACGAGCAGTACTTC.

This chain joins TRBV6-6 and TRBJ2-4; tentatively, D is TRBD2 (7 bases). The V end was cut by 9 bases, the J end by 3 bases, with 21 bases between. The CDR3 length is 16 residues. From germline, CDR1 is MNHNY and CDR2 SVGAGI (reference sequence). The CDR3 DNA reads TGTGCCAGTGCCGCGTGGGGGGGGCGAGTCAAAAACATTCAGTACTTC. Its protein is CASAAWGGRVKNIQYF.

This sequence joins TRBV19 and TRBJ2-1; D is uncertain. The CDR3 is 13 residues long. Germline V gives CDR1 LNHDA, CDR2 SQIVND (reference sequence). V shed 0 bases and J shed 7 bases, with 7 bases lying between them. The CDR3 sequence is CASSIELGNEQFF. Here the CDR3 DNA reads TGTGCCAGTAGTATAGAGCTAGGGAATGAGCAGTTCTTC. Filled out from reference TRBV19 and TRBJ2-1, the complete variable domain reads DGGITQSPKYLFRKEGQNVTLSCEQNLNHDAMYWYRQDPGQGLRLIYYSQIVNDFQKGDIAEGYSVSREKKESFPLTVTSAQKNPTAFYLCASSIELGNEQFFGPGTRLTVL.

The chain combines TRBV19 with TRBJ2-3, with D maybe TRBD2 (5 bases). V was trimmed by 2 bases and J by 7 bases, leaving 7 bases between them. This CDR3 has 12 residues. CDR1 is LNHDA and CDR2 is SQIVND in the germline V gene (reference sequence). The CDR3 DNA sequence: TGTGCCAGTAGTATACACGGGAATACGCAGTATTTT. Protein sequence: CASSIHGNTQYF.

The chain combines TRBV6-1 with TRBJ1-2, with D uncertain. The germline gives CDR1 MNHNS, CDR2 SASEGT. V lost 5 bases and J lost 7, with 20 bases in between. The CDR3 has 15 amino acids. The CDR3 loop is CASSLGGQLKGGYTF. DNA for the CDR3: TGTGCCAGCAGTCTCGGCGGGCAGTTGAAGGGTGGCTACACCTTC.

This chain uses TRBV18 with TRBJ2-2; D is ambiguous. The V end was cut by 2 bases, the J end by 3 bases, with 13 bases between. CDR1 is KGHSH, CDR2 LQKENI, per germline. There are 16 residues in the CDR3. CDR3 amino acids: CASSPVVETYTGELFF. The CDR3, as DNA: TGTGCCAGCTCACCAGTAGTCGAGACGTACACCGGGGAGCTGTTTTTT.

The chain joins TRBV27 to TRBJ2-5; 7 bases fit TRBD1. The CDR3 sequence is 17 residues long. The V segment lost 6 bases and the J segment 1 base; nucleotides outside the gene matches: 14. Germline loops: CDR1 MNHEY, CDR2 SMNVEV (reference sequence). DNA of the CDR3: TGTGCCAGCAGCCGGTTCTTTCAAGGGGGCCTCCAAGAGACCCAGTACTTC. Translated: CASSRFFQGGLQETQYF.

This chain connects TRBV4-3 to TRBJ2-1; D gene ambiguous. Deletions cut 0 bases from V and 12 bases from J, with 12 bases between. The length of the CDR3 is 13 residues. Per germline, CDR1 LGHNA and CDR2 YSLEER. The DNA for the CDR3 is TGCGCCAGCAGCCAAGACAGGCCCTACGGGCAGTTCTTC. Translated, it gives CASSQDRPYGQFF.

In DNA form, the CDR3 reads TGTGCCAGCAGCGGACAGGGTCCATACAATGAGCAGTTCTTC. Protein: CASSGQGPYNEQFF. The chain combines TRBV6-5 with TRBJ2-1, with 8 bases lining up with TRBD1. The CDR3 has 14 residues. The germline gives CDR1 MNHEY, CDR2 SVGAGI. V lost 6 bases, J lost 4 bases, and 5 bases stayed unmatched.

The chain employs TRBV19 and TRBJ2-5, with D maybe TRBD2 (5 bases). The CDR3 totals 14 residues. V gave up 7 bases and J gave up 1 base, with 13 bases separating them. The V gene's germline CDR1 is LNHDA and CDR2 SQIVND (reference sequence). DNA for the CDR3: TGTGCCAGTAAAAGGAGCGGCAGCCAAGAGACCCAGTACTTC. Translating gives CASKRSGSQETQYF.